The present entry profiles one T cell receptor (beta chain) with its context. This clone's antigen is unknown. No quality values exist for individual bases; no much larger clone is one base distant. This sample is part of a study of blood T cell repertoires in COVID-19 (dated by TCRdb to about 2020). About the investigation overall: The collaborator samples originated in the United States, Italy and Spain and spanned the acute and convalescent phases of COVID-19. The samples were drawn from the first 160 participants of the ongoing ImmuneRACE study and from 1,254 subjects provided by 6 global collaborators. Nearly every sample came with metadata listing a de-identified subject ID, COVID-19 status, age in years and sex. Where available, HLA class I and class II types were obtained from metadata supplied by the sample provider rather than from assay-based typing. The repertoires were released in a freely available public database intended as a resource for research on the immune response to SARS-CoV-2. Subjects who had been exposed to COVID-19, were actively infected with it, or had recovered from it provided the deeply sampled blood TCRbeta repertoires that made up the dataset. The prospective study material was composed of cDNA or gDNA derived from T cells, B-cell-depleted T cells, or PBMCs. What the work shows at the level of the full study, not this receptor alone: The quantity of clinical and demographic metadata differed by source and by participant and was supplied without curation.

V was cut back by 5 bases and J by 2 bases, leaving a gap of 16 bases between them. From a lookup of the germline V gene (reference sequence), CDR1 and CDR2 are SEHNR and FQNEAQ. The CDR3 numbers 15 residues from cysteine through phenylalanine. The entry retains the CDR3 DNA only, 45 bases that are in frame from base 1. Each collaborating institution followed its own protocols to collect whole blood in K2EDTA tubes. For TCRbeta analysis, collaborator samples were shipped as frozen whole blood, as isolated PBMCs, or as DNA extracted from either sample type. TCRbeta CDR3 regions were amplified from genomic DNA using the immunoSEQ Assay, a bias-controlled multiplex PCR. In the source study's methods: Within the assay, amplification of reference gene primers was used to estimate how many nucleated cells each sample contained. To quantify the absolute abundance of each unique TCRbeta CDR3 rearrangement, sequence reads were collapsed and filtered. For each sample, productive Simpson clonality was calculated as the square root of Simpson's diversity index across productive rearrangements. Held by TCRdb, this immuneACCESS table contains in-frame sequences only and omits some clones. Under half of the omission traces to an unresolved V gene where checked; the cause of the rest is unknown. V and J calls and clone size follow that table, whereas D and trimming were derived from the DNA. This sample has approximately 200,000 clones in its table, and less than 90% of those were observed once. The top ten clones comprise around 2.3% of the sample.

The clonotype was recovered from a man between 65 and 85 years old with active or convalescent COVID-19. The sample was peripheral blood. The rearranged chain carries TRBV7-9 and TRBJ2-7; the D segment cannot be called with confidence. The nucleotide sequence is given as TGTGCCAGCAGCGCCTCCGGAATGGGCCCCTACGAGCAGTACTTC. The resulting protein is CASSASGMGPYEQYF.